Shown below are 17 T cell receptor beta chains from a single sample sequenced in a study of PD-1 blockade in classical Hodgkin lymphoma. Sample time point: cycle 4 day 1 (C4D1), after less than 7 weeks of nivolumab. Each of the patients experienced relapse following autologous stem cell transplantation, and their brentuximab vedotin exposure differed. The data were produced by immunoSEQ multiplex PCR, yet TCRdb's version contains in-frame clones alone and is incomplete. Of over 50,000 clones in the sample, roughly 85% are singletons; the top ten hold less than 9%. Sequencing was performed on peripheral blood mononuclear cells (PBMCs), taken before the fourth cycle of nivolumab. The source of these receptors is a human donor with classical Hodgkin lymphoma.

This clone has only a few counts. The chain recombines TRBV5-1 with TRBJ1-3; 7 bases agree with TRBD1. Germline CDR1 reads SGHRS; CDR2 reads YFSETQ. Trimming at V came to 1 base and at J to 2 bases, leaving 12 bases not matched to a gene. This CDR3 comprises 18 residues. The CDR3 is CASSLLGGQTTTGNTIYF. CDR3 sequence (DNA): TGCGCCAGCAGCTTGTTGGGGGGACAGACAACTACTGGAAACACCATATATTTT.

This clone is a singleton in its sample. J is TRBJ2-5 and V is TRBV7-9; 8 positions match TRBD1. The CDR3 totals 14 residues. Germline-derived CDR1 and CDR2 are SEHNR and FQNEAQ (reference sequence). V shed 5 bases, J shed 1 base, and the junction held 3 bases outside the gene matches. The CDR3 region has the DNA TGTGCCAGCAGCCTGACAGGGGCCCAAGAGACCCAGTACTTC. Translation gives CASSLTGAQETQYF.

The chain uses TRBV28 and TRBJ2-6; no reliable D call. The CDR3 extends over 15 amino acids. Germline CDR1 MDHEN, CDR2 SYDVKM. V gave up 3 bases and J gave up 2 bases, with 8 bases separating them. The DNA of the CDR3 is TGTGCCAGCAGTTTGGCCCGGGCTGGGGCCAACGTCCTGACTTTC. The encoded protein is CASSLARAGANVLTF.

The V and J genes are TRBV9 and TRBJ2-7; 9 bases map to TRBD1. Germline V gives CDR1 SGDLS, CDR2 YYNGEE. The trim removed 0 bases at V and 5 bases at J, leaving 12 bases unmatched. The CDR3 runs 17 residues. CDR3 in amino acids: CASSVASQGAKGNEQYF. The CDR3 DNA reads as TGTGCCAGCAGCGTAGCTTCACAGGGGGCCAAAGGAAACGAGCAGTACTTC.

The sample holds a few counts of this clone. The chain links TRBV6-5 to TRBJ2-7; D unclear. The CDR3 is 15 residues long. The ends were cut back, 2 bases at V and 2 bases at J, with 13 bases in the middle. The germline V gene encodes CDR1 MNHEY and CDR2 SVGAGI. CDR3 DNA sequence: TGTGCCAGCAGTTACCCCTCGGCTGGGGCCTACGAGCAGTACTTC. It specifies CASSYPSAGAYEQYF.

V usage is TRBV5-1 and J usage is TRBJ2-7, with TRBD1 matching over 7 bases. Germline V gene lookup returns CDR1 SGHRS and CDR2 YFSETQ. The CDR3 covers 14 residues. V trimming: 9 bases; J trimming: 0 bases; junction bases outside the gene matches: 9. This CDR3 reads CATNEQGPSYEQYF. In DNA, the CDR3 is TGCGCCACCAACGAACAGGGGCCCTCCTACGAGCAGTACTTC.

This clone was seen a single time. This chain links TRBV6-5 with TRBJ2-1; D not resolved. CDR1 is MNHEY and CDR2 is SVGAGI in the germline V gene. The V end was cut by 7 bases, the J end by 12 bases, with 19 bases between. The CDR3 length is 13 residues. CDR3 protein: CASTQAKLHWQFF. The DNA of the CDR3 is TGTGCCAGCACCCAGGCTAAACTGCATTGGCAGTTCTTC.

The V and J genes are TRBV20-1 and TRBJ2-5; D unclear. The germline V and J ends were trimmed by 4 bases and 4 bases, with 4 bases remaining between them. The germline gives CDR1 DFQATT, CDR2 SNEGSKA (reference sequence). This CDR3 region has 10 residues. The chain's CDR3 is CSATTETQYF. CDR3 sequence (DNA): TGCAGTGCTACTACAGAGACCCAGTACTTC.

The V gene is TRBV7-9, the J gene TRBJ2-5, with TRBD1 matching 7 bases. The junction had 2 bases not matched to a gene; V was cut back by 1 base and J by 0 bases. Germline V gene data show CDR1 as SEHNR and CDR2 as FQNEAQ (reference sequence). This CDR3 is 15 amino acids long. CDR3 sequence reads: CASSLGDRDQETQYF. For the CDR3, the DNA is TGTGCCAGCAGCTTAGGGGACAGAGACCAAGAGACCCAGTACTTC.

The chain employs TRBV7-2 and TRBJ2-2, with 11 positions matching TRBD2. Losses at the gene ends were 5 bases for V and 2 bases for J; bases not matched to a gene: 7. The CDR3 spans 17 residues. The germline gives CDR1 SGHTA, CDR2 FQGNSA. CDR3 nucleotide sequence: TGTGCCAGCAGCCGTGATGGACTAGCGGGTAACACCGGGGAGCTGTTTTTT. It specifies CASSRDGLAGNTGELFF.

The chain uses TRBV2 and TRBJ1-6; no reliable D call. This CDR3 has 13 amino acids. Germline V gene data show CDR1 as SNHLY and CDR2 as FYNNEI. Trimming cost V 0 bases and J 14 bases, with 11 bases left between them. The CDR3 DNA follows: TGTGCCAGCAGTGAAGCGAGGACGCCTTCCCTCCACTTT. It is translated as CASSEARTPSLHF.

The chain links TRBV6-5 to TRBJ1-3; 7 bases are a match to TRBD1. V shed 5 bases, J shed 3 bases, and the junction held 4 bases outside the gene matches. The CDR3 is made up of 14 amino acids. CDR1 is MNHEY, CDR2 SVGAGI, per germline. Here the CDR3 DNA reads TGTGCCAGCAGTCTCACAGGGGTTGGAAACACCATATATTTT. It encodes CASSLTGVGNTIYF.

The genes are TRBV27 and TRBJ2-5; 7 nucleotides align to TRBD2. The CDR3 totals 15 residues. The V and J ends lost 6 bases and 6 bases, in that order; junction bases with no gene match: 13. The germline gives CDR1 MNHEY, CDR2 SMNVEV (reference sequence). CDR3 in DNA: TGTGCCAGCAGCTGGGGGGGACTGGGGTCGAAGACCCAGTACTTC. It translates to CASSWGGLGSKTQYF.

This clone was recorded once. The chain uses TRBV28 and TRBJ1-4, with D maybe TRBD1 (5 bases). CDR1 and CDR2 (germline): MDHEN, SYDVKM. The ends were cut back, 3 bases at V and 7 bases at J, with 12 bases in the middle. The CDR3 extends over 14 amino acids. CDR3: CASSFAGSGEKLFF. The CDR3 DNA sequence: TGTGCCAGCAGTTTTGCAGGGTCGGGTGAAAAACTGTTTTTT.

The chain combines TRBV5-4 with TRBJ2-5, with D tentatively TRBD1 (6 bases). The CDR3 has 14 residues. Germline V gene data show CDR1 as SGHNT and CDR2 as YYREEE (reference sequence). Trimming left V 4 bases short and J 0 bases short, with 10 bases between. In nucleotides, the CDR3 is TGTGCCAGCAGCAACGGACAGAACCAAGAGACCCAGTACTTC. Translation: CASSNGQNQETQYF.

The genes are TRBV7-9 and TRBJ2-1; 9 bases fit TRBD2. Germline CDR1 SEHNR, CDR2 FQNEAQ (reference sequence). Losses at the gene ends were 4 bases for V and 7 bases for J; bases not matched to a gene: 5. The CDR3 length is 14 residues. In nucleotides, the CDR3 is TGTGCCAGCAGCTCGCGGGGGGGCTCGAATGAGCAGTTCTTC. Translated, it gives CASSSRGGSNEQFF.

The genes are TRBV18 and TRBJ1-1, with TRBD1 matching over 11 bases. The V and J ends lost 3 bases and 4 bases, in that order; junction bases with no gene match: 13. The CDR3 has 18 amino acids. Germline V gives CDR1 KGHSH, CDR2 LQKENI. CDR3 sequence (DNA): TGTGCCAGCTCACCGCGCTCTAGTGTTGGACAGGGGGCCACTGAAGCTTTCTTT. Translation gives CASSPRSSVGQGATEAFF.